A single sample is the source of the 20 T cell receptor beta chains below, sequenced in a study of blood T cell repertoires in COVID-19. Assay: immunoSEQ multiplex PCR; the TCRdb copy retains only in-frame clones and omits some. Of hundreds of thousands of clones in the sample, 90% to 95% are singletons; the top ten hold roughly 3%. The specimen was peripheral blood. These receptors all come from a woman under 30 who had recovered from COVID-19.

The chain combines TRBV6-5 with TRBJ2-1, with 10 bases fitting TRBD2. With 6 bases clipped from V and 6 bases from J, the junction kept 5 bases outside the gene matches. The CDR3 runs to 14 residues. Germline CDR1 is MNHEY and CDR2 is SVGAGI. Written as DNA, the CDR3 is TGTGCCAGCAGGATTAGCGGGAGGCCCAATGAGCAGTTCTTC. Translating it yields CASRISGRPNEQFF.

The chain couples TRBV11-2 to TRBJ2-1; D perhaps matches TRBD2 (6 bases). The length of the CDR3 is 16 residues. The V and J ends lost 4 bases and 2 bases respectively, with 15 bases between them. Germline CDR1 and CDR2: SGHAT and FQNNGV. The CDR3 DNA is TGTGCCAGCAGCTCAACGGCGGAGGGTACCTACAATGAGCAGTTCTTC. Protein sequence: CASSSTAEGTYNEQFF.

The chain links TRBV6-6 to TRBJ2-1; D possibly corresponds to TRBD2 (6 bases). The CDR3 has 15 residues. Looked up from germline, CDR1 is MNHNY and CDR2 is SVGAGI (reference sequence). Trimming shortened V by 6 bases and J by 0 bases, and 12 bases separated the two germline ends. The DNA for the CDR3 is TGTGCCAGCAGAATGGGACTTCCCTCCTACAATGAGCAGTTCTTC. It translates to CASRMGLPSYNEQFF.

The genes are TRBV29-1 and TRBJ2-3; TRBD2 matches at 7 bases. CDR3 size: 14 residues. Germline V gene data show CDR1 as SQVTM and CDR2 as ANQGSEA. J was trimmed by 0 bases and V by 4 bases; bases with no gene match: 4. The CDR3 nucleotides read TGCAGCGTTGTGGCTAGCGGTAGCACAGATACGCAGTATTTT. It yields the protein CSVVASGSTDTQYF.

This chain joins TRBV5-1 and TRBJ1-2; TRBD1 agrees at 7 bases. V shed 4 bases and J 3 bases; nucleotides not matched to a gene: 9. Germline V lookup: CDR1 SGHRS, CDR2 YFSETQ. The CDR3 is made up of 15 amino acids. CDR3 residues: CASSLNRGPDYGYTF. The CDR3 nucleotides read TGCGCCAGCAGCCTGAATAGGGGGCCAGACTATGGCTACACCTTC.

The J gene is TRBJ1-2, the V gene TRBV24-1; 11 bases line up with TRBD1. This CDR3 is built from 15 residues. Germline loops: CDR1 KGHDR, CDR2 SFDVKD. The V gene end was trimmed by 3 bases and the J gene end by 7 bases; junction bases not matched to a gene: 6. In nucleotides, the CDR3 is TGTGCCACCAGTGATCGGACAGGGGGCGGCAGTGGCTACACCTTC. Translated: CATSDRTGGGSGYTF.

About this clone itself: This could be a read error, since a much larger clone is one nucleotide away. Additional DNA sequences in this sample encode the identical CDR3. This CDR3 reads CASSLGLAEYNEQFF. DNA for the CDR3: TGTGCCAGCAGCTTAGGGCTAGCGGAATACAATGAGCAGTTCTTC. This rearrangement joins TRBV11-2 to TRBJ2-1, with TRBD2 matching over 7 bases. V lost 1 base, J lost 4 bases, and 4 bases stayed unmatched. Germline V CDR1 and CDR2: SGHAT, FQNNGV. There are 15 residues in the CDR3. The whole variable domain, filled in from reference TRBV11-2 and TRBJ2-1, reads EAGVAQSPRYKIIEKRQSVAFWCNPISGHATLYWYQQILGQGPKLLIQFQNNGVVDDSQLPKDRFSAERLKGVDSTLKIQPAKLEDSAVYLCASSLGLAEYNEQFFGPGTRLTVL.

The CDR3: CAWSPGGFSNYGYTF. The DNA for the CDR3 is TGTGCCTGGAGTCCTGGTGGATTTAGCAACTATGGCTACACCTTC. V is TRBV30 and J is TRBJ1-2; D is uncertain. Trimming cost V 2 bases and J 2 bases, with 15 bases left between them. The CDR3 has 15 residues. Germline loops: CDR1 GTSNPN, CDR2 SVGIG (reference sequence).

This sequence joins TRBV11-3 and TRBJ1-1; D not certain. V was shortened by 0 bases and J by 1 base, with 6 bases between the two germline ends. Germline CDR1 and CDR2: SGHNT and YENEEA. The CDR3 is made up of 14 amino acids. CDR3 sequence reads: CASSLDPWNTEAFF. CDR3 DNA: TGTGCCAGCAGCTTAGATCCCTGGAACACTGAAGCTTTCTTT. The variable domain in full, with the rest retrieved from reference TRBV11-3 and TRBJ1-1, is EAGVVQSPRYKIIEKKQPVAFWCNPISGHNTLYWYLQNLGQGPELLIRYENEEAVDDSQLPKDRFSAERLKGVDSTLKIQPAELGDSAVYLCASSLDPWNTEAFFGQGTRLTVV.

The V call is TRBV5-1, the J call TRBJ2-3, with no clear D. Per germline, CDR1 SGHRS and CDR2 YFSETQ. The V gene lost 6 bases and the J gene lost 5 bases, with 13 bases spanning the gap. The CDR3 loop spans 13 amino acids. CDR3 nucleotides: TGCGCCAGCAAATCAGGTTACATAGATACGCAGTATTTT. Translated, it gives CASKSGYIDTQYF.

The CDR3, as DNA: TGTGCCAGCAGTTATAGGGGGAATGAAGCTTTCTTT. It codes for CASSYRGNEAFF. The chain joins TRBV6-5 to TRBJ1-1; TRBD1 is a possible D gene (6 bases). V lost 3 bases and J lost 7, with 9 bases in between. Germline V gives CDR1 MNHEY, CDR2 SVGAGI. The CDR3 sequence is 12 residues long.

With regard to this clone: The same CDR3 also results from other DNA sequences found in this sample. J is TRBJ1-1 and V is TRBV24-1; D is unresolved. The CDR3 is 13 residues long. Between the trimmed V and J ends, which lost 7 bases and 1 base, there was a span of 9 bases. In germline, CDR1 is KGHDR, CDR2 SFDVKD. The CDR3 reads CATRAGGNTEAFF. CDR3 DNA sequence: TGTGCCACCAGGGCGGGAGGGAACACTGAAGCTTTCTTT.

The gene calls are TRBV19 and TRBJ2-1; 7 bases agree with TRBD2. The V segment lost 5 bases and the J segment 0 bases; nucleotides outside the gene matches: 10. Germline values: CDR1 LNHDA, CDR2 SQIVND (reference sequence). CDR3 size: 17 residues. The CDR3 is CASSPFWGGSSYNEQFF. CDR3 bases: TGTGCCAGTAGTCCCTTTTGGGGGGGAAGCTCCTACAATGAGCAGTTCTTC.

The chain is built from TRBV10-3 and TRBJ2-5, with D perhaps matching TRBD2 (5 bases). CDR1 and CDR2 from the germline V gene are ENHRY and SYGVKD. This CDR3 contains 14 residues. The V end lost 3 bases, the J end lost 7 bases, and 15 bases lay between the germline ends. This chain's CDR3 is CAISEPGTGSTQYF. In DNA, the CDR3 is TGTGCCATCAGTGAACCGGGAACCGGGTCGACCCAGTACTTC.

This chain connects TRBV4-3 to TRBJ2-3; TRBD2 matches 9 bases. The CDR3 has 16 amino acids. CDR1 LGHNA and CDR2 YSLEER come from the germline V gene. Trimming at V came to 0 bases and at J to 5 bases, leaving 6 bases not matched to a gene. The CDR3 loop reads CASSQDRREGRDTQYF. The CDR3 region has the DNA TGCGCCAGCAGCCAAGATAGGCGGGAGGGCCGAGATACGCAGTATTTT.

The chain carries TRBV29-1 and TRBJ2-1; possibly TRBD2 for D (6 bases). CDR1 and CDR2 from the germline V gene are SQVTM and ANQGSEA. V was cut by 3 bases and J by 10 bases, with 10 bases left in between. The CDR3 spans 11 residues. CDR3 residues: CSVDPGEEQFF. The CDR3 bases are TGCAGCGTTGACCCGGGAGAGGAGCAGTTCTTC.

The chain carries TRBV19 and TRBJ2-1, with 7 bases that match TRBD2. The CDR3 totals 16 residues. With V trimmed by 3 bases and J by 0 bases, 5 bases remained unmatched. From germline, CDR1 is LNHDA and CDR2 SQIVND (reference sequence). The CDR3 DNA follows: TGTGCCAGTAGTATTAAGGGCGGGAGCTCCTACAATGAGCAGTTCTTC. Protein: CASSIKGGSSYNEQFF.

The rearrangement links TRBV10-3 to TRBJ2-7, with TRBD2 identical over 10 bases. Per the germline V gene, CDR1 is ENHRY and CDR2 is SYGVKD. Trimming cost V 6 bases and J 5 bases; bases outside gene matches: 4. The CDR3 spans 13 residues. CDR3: CAISRGLADEQYV. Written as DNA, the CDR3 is TGTGCCATCAGCCGAGGACTAGCGGACGAGCAGTACGTC.

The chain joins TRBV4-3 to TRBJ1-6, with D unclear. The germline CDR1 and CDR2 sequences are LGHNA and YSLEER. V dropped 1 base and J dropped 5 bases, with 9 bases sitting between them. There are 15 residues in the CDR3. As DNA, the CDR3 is TGCGCCAGCAGCCAAGTGCGGGAGAATAATTCACCCCTCCACTTT. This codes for CASSQVRENNSPLHF.

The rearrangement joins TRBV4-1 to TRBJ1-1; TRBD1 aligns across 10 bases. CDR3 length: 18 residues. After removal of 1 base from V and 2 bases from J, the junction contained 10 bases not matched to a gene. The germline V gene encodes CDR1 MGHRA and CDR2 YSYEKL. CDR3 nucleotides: TGCGCCAGCAGCCAAGGACCGGGACAGGGGTCGGCCAACACTGAAGCTTTCTTT. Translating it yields CASSQGPGQGSANTEAFF.